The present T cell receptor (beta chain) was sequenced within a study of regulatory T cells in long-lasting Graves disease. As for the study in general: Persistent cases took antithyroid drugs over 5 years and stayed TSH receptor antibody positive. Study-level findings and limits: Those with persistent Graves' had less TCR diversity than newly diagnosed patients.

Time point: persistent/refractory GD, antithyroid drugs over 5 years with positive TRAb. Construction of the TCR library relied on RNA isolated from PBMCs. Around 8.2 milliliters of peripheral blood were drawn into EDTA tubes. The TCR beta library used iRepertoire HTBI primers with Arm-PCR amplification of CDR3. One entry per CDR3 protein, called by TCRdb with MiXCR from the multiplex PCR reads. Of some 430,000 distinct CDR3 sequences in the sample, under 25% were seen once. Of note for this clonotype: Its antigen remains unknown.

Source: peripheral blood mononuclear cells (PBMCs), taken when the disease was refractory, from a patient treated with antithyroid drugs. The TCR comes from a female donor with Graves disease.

The CDR3 sequence is CASRSYDATYPYEQYF. As DNA, the CDR3 is TGTGCCAGCAGATCATACGACGCTACCTATCCCTACGAGCAGTACTTC. This rearrangement joins TRBV5-8 to TRBJ2-7; D uncertain. V lost 5 bases, J lost 2 bases, and 20 bases lay in between. Germline V gives CDR1 SGHTS, CDR2 YDEGEE. The length of the CDR3 is 16 residues.